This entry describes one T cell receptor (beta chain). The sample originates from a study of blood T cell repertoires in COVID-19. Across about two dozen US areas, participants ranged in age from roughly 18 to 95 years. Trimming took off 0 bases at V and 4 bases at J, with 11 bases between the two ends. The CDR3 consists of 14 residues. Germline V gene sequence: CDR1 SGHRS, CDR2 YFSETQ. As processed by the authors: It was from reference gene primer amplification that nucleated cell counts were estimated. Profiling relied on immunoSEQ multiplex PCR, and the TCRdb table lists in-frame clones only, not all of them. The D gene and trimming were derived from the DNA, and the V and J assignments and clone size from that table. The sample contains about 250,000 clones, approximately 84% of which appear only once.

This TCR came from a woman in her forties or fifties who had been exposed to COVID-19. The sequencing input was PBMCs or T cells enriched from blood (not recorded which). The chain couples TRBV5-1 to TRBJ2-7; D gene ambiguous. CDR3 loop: CASSLGPGRYEQYF. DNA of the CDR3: TGCGCCAGCAGCTTGGGGCCGGGTAGGTACGAGCAGTACTTC. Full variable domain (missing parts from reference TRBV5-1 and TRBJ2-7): KAGVTQTPRYLIKTRGQQVTLSCSPISGHRSVSWYQQTPGQGLQFLFEYFSETQRNKGNFPGRFSGRQFSNSRSEMNVSTLELGDSALYLCASSLGPGRYEQYFGPGTRLTVT.